The clone carrying this T cell receptor beta chain was recorded only once. The sample comes from a study of shared clonotypes between healthy human individuals. Method: immunoSEQ multiplex PCR; TCRdb's copy keeps in-frame clones and lacks some. Found here are about 1.1 million clones, 70% to 85% of them singletons; the top ten hold 0.89%. The receptor was isolated from a man in his late teens or twenties in good health. Some clones in this sample may be carry-over from other donors' samples. Specimen: memory CD4+ T cells from PBMCs. As to subset: CD45RA-negative fraction.

This CDR3 reads CASGLRGGNNEQFF. CDR3 bases: TGTGCCAGCGGGTTGAGGGGGGGGAACAATGAGCAGTTCTTC. The rearrangement joins TRBV6-5 to TRBJ2-1, with D possibly being TRBD2 (7 bases). The CDR3 covers 14 residues. Germline V lookup: CDR1 MNHEY, CDR2 SVGAGI. V was cut by 8 bases and J by 5 bases, with 16 bases left in between.